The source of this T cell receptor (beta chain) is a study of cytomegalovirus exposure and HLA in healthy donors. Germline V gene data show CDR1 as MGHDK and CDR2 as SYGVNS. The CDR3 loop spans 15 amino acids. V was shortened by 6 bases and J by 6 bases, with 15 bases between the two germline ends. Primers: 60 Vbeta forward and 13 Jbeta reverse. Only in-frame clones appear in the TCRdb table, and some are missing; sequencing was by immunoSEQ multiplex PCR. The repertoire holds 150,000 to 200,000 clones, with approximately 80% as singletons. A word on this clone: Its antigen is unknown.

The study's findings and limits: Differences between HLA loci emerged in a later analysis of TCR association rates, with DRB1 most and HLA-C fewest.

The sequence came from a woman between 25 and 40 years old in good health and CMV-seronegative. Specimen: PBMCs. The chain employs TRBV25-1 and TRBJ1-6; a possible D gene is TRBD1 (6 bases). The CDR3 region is CASRTGIVLNSPLHF. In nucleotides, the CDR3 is TGTGCCAGCAGGACAGGAATAGTTCTTAATTCACCCCTCCACTTT.